This TCR beta chain is from a study of T cells after posttransplantation cyclophosphamide. Busulfan-fludarabine conditioning, marrow transplant, and cyclophosphamide on days +3 and +4 were administered. Germline CDR1 MNHNS, CDR2 SASEGT. V was trimmed by 6 bases and J by 2 bases, leaving 13 bases between them. The CDR3 spans 14 residues. Some clones are missing from TCRdb's copy, which holds only in-frame ones; the method was immunoSEQ multiplex PCR. The sample shows under 50,000 clones, about nine tenths of them seen only once. This chain uses TRBV6-1 with TRBJ1-2; D gene uncertain. The sample in question was PBMCs, obtained about 60 days after allogeneic stem cell transplant with posttransplant cyclophosphamide. This sequence originates from a male patient aged 60-70 years who received an allogeneic stem cell transplant from a related donor and was CMV-positive. Some T cells may arise from the graft donor. Here the CDR3 reads CASRLDPRNYGYTF. The DNA for the CDR3 is TGTGCCAGCAGATTAGATCCCCGAAACTATGGCTACACCTTC.